These T cell receptor beta chains were read from a single sample in a study of graft-versus-host responses after intestinal transplantation. No antigens are known for them. This table comes from immunoSEQ multiplex PCR, and its TCRdb copy is limited to in-frame clones, with some not included. The sample contains about 99,000 clones, roughly nine tenths of which appear only once. Sequenced here: unstimulated CD4+ T cells sorted from spleen or lymph node cells, sampled before intestinal transplant. These receptors were collected from a human donor who received an intestinal transplant. CDR3s include the opening cysteine and the closing phenylalanine or tryptophan. The D gene is left open where the match is weak. Size values are once, few and many counts, or a class for expanded clones, and some rows have none.

>TRBV9|-|TRBJ2-3|TRBD1
TGTGCCAGCAGCGTAGTGCGACAGGGGACGCAGTATTTT
CASSVVRQGTQYF
>TRBV6-1|-|TRBJ2-7|-
TGTGCCAGCAGAGGACAACCCTACGAGCAGTACTTC
CASRGQPYEQYF
>TRBV12-5|-|TRBJ2-5|TRBD1
TGTGCTAGTGGTTTGGTCACAGGGGAAGAGACCCAGTACTTC
CASGLVTGEETQYF
>TRBV11-3|-|TRBJ2-2|-
TGTGCCAGCAGCTTTGGAGGAAGGGGGATGGTGGGGGAGCTGTTTTTT
CASSFGGRGMVGELFF
>TRBV7-2|once|TRBJ2-7|TRBD2
TGTGCCAGCAGCTTCAGCCTAGCGGGAGGGTTTGGGTACGAGCAGTACTTC
CASSFSLAGGFGYEQYF
>TRBV5-4|-|TRBJ1-2|TRBD1
TGTGCCAGCAGCTTGGAACAGGGGGCATATGGCTACACCTTC
CASSLEQGAYGYTF
>TRBV7-9|-|TRBJ1-2|-
TGTGCCAGCACAAGGGGCTATGGCTACACCTTC
CASTRGYGYTF
>TRBV2|-|TRBJ1-6|TRBD1
TGTGCCAGCAGTCCGGGACAGGGCTCCTATAATTCACCCCTCCACTTT
CASSPGQGSYNSPLHF
>TRBV7-3|-|TRBJ1-1|TRBD1
TGTGCCAGCAGCTTTACAGGGGACACTGAAGCTTTCTTT
CASSFTGDTEAFF
>TRBV5-1|-|TRBJ1-1|-
TGCGCCAGCAGCTTAACCAACACTGAAGCTTTCTTT
CASSLTNTEAFF
>TRBV2|-|TRBJ1-2|-
TGTGCCAGCAGTGAAGTGGGGAATGGCTACACCTTC
CASSEVGNGYTF
>TRBV7-9|-|TRBJ2-1|TRBD2
TGTGCCAGCAGCTTAGTCGGACTAGCGGGGGGGCCTGAGTTCTTC
CASSLVGLAGGPEFF
>TRBV5-1|-|TRBJ1-4|TRBD1
TGCGCCAGCAGTTTACAGGGGGCTAGGGAAAAACTGTTTTTT
CASSLQGAREKLFF
>TRBV6-6|once|TRBJ1-2|TRBD1
TGTGCCAGCAGTCACACAGGGGGCACGGATGGCTACACCTTC
CASSHTGGTDGYTF
>TRBV12-5|-|TRBJ1-5|-
TGTGCTAGTGGTACGACAGAGCATCAGCCCCAGCATTTT
CASGTTEHQPQHF
>TRBV5-1|-|TRBJ1-1|-
TGCGCCAGCAGTCAACGACAGCACACTGAAGCTTTCTTT
CASSQRQHTEAFF
>TRBV9|once|TRBJ1-6|-
TGTGCCAGCAGCTATGACATGGATAATTCACCCCTCCACTTT
CASSYDMDNSPLHF
>TRBV6-5|-|TRBJ2-5|-
TGTGCCAGCAGTTATGAGGGGCGCACTGACTTC
CASSYEGRTDF
>TRBV7-3|-|TRBJ2-5|-
TGTGCCAGCAGCTTAGACTCGGGGCTCGGGAAGACCCAGTACTTC
CASSLDSGLGKTQYF
>TRBV28|-|TRBJ1-1|-
TGTGCCAGCAGTTTCCGACGGGAAGCTTTCTTT
CASSFRREAFF
>TRBV28|-|TRBJ2-7|TRBD2
TGTGCCAGCACTCTAGGACTAGCGGGGGGGCGCGAGCAGTACTTC
CASTLGLAGGREQYF
>TRBV29-1|-|TRBJ2-3|TRBD2
TGCAGCGCAGACCCGGGACTAGCTAGACCAGATACGCAGTATTTT
CSADPGLARPDTQYF
>TRBV25-1|-|TRBJ2-7|TRBD1
TGTGCCAGCTCCCGGGGACAGGGTTCGATGGAGCAGTACTTC
CASSRGQGSMEQYF
>TRBV29-1|-|TRBJ1-2|-
TGCAGCGATTTGGAGAAGGGAGGCTACACCTTC
CSDLEKGGYTF
>TRBV6-1|-|TRBJ2-7|TRBD1
TGTGCCAGCAGCCAAGGGACAGCCTACGAGCAGTACTTC
CASSQGTAYEQYF
>TRBV19|-|TRBJ1-1|-
TGTGCCAGTAGAGCTGCAGGGGCAGAGTTGACTGAAGCTTTCTTT
CASRAAGAELTEAFF
>TRBV6-1|-|TRBJ2-3|TRBD2
TGTGCCAGCAGTGAAACGGGGACTAGCGGGCTCACAGATACGCAGTATTTT
CASSETGTSGLTDTQYF
>TRBV7-9|-|TRBJ1-6|-
TGTGCCAGCAGCCCAGACGGCGGATCCAATTCACCCCTCCACTTT
CASSPDGGSNSPLHF
>TRBV9|-|TRBJ2-1|-
TGTGCCAGCAGCGTAGGATCGCAGGGGGGGAATGAGCAGTTCTTC
CASSVGSQGGNEQFF
>TRBV11-2|-|TRBJ2-2|-
TGTGCCAGCAGCTTCAGTACGAACACCGGGGAGCTGTTTTTT
CASSFSTNTGELFF
>TRBV7-9|-|TRBJ2-2|-
TGTGCCAGCAGCTTACGTTACACCGGGGAGCTGTTTTTT
CASSLRYTGELFF
>TRBV7-9|-|TRBJ2-2|-
TGTGCCAGCACACCTGCACTAGGGACGAACACCGGGGAGCTGTTTTTT
CASTPALGTNTGELFF